The rows below give T cell receptor beta chains drawn from one sample of a study of lymphopenia after photon versus proton radiotherapy. TCRdb keeps only in-frame clones here, not all; method: immunoSEQ multiplex PCR. The sample lists tens of thousands of clones, 70% to 90% occurring once. This specimen consisted of peripheral blood, obtained from a patient treated with photon-based radiotherapy. The receptors shown here come from a woman between 50 and 59 years old with pancreatic cancer. CDR3s include the opening cysteine and the closing phenylalanine or tryptophan. Each record gives: CDR3 length, D gene, clone size, J gene, V gene, CDR3 protein, CDR3 DNA. A D gene is named only where the DNA matches it firmly. The size field is filled for only some rows; it gives once, few, many or a size class.

length: 18
D: NA
size: NA
J: TRBJ2-1
V: TRBV27
CDR3: CASSWKNRGSVTYNEQFF
DNA: TGTGCCAGCAGCTGGAAAAATAGGGGATCGGTAACCTACAATGAGCAGTTCTTC

length: 14
D: NA
size: NA
J: TRBJ2-2
V: TRBV2
CDR3: CASSVWQNTGELFF
DNA: TGTGCCAGCAGTGTTTGGCAAAACACCGGGGAGCTGTTTTTT

length: 14
D: TRBD2
size: NA
J: TRBJ2-1
V: TRBV23-1
CDR3: CASGIAGPRHEQFF
DNA: TGCGCCAGCGGTATAGCGGGGCCTCGCCATGAGCAGTTCTTC

length: 14
D: NA
size: few
J: TRBJ2-5
V: TRBV25-1
CDR3: CASSEPQGQETQYF
DNA: TGTGCCAGCAGTGAACCTCAGGGTCAAGAGACCCAGTACTTC

length: 14
D: TRBD1
size: NA
J: TRBJ2-1
V: TRBV30
CDR3: CAWTPGGSYNEQFF
DNA: TGTGCCTGGACACCAGGGGGCTCCTACAATGAGCAGTTCTTC

length: 14
D: NA
size: NA
J: TRBJ1-4
V: TRBV15
CDR3: CATSMGPPEEKLFF
DNA: TGTGCCACCAGTATGGGGCCCCCCGAAGAAAAACTGTTTTTT

length: 16
D: TRBD1
size: NA
J: TRBJ2-7
V: TRBV27
CDR3: CASSPRGTGINYEQYF
DNA: TGTGCCAGCAGTCCCCGGGGGACAGGAATAAACTACGAGCAGTACTTC

length: 14
D: NA
size: NA
J: TRBJ2-2
V: TRBV6-5
CDR3: CATAKAANTGELFF
DNA: TGTGCCACCGCGAAAGCCGCGAACACCGGGGAGCTGTTTTTT

length: 16
D: TRBD2
size: NA
J: TRBJ2-7
V: TRBV7-9
CDR3: CASSLGSSGHSYEQYF
DNA: TGTGCCAGCAGCTTAGGGTCTAGCGGGCATTCCTACGAGCAGTACTTC

length: 15
D: NA
size: NA
J: TRBJ1-1
V: TRBV5-6
CDR3: CASSPAGRRGPEAFF
DNA: TGTGCCAGCAGCCCCGCAGGTCGGCGAGGGCCTGAAGCTTTCTTT

length: 17
D: TRBD1
size: NA
J: TRBJ1-2
V: TRBV5-3
CDR3: CARSLLGQVVQGYGYTF
DNA: TGTGCCAGAAGCTTGTTGGGACAGGTAGTCCAGGGCTATGGCTACACCTTC

length: 15
D: NA
size: few
J: TRBJ2-1
V: TRBV2
CDR3: CASSYGTASYNEQFF
DNA: TGTGCCAGCAGTTACGGGACTGCCTCCTACAATGAGCAGTTCTTC

length: 13
D: NA
size: once
J: TRBJ2-2
V: TRBV19
CDR3: CASSILGPGELFF
DNA: TGTGCCAGTAGTATCTTGGGCCCCGGGGAGCTGTTTTTT

length: 15
D: TRBD2
size: few
J: TRBJ2-3
V: TRBV10-3
CDR3: CAIRASGRQGDTQYF
DNA: TGTGCCATCAGGGCTAGCGGGCGCCAGGGGGATACGCAGTATTTT

length: 14
D: NA
size: NA
J: TRBJ2-7
V: TRBV29-1
CDR3: CSVFAGGGAYEQYF
DNA: TGCAGCGTTTTTGCCGGGGGCGGGGCCTACGAGCAGTACTTC

length: 15
D: TRBD1
size: NA
J: TRBJ2-7
V: TRBV7-7
CDR3: CASSFGTGYAYEQYF
DNA: TGTGCCAGCAGCTTCGGGACAGGGTATGCCTACGAGCAGTACTTC

length: 19
D: NA
size: NA
J: TRBJ2-7
V: TRBV21-1
CDR3: CASSKAHRGLAGPPYEQYF
DNA: TGTGCCAGCAGCAAAGCCCACCGGGGACTAGCGGGACCCCCCTACGAGCAGTACTTC

length: 13
D: NA
size: NA
J: TRBJ2-7
V: TRBV9
CDR3: CASSVDTGNEQYF
DNA: TGTGCCAGCAGCGTAGATACAGGAAACGAGCAGTACTTC

length: 13
D: NA
size: once
J: TRBJ2-5
V: TRBV18
CDR3: CASSPAGIETQYF
DNA: TGTGCCAGCTCACCGGCGGGTATAGAGACCCAGTACTTC

length: 13
D: NA
size: NA
J: TRBJ1-2
V: TRBV27
CDR3: CASSYRGSSGYTF
DNA: TGTGCCAGCAGTTATAGGGGATCGAGCGGCTACACCTTC

length: 13
D: NA
size: NA
J: TRBJ1-1
V: TRBV19
CDR3: CASSSDLNTEAFF
DNA: TGTGCCAGTAGTTCCGATTTGAACACTGAAGCTTTCTTT

length: 14
D: TRBD1
size: NA
J: TRBJ1-4
V: TRBV29-1
CDR3: CSVTGTGWNEKLFF
DNA: TGCAGCGTGACCGGGACAGGATGGAATGAAAAACTGTTTTTT

length: 17
D: NA
size: NA
J: TRBJ2-1
V: TRBV10-3
CDR3: CAISEGSPRLVYNEQFF
DNA: TGTGCCATCAGTGAGGGGTCACCCAGGCTAGTCTACAATGAGCAGTTCTTC

length: 16
D: TRBD2
size: NA
J: TRBJ2-5
V: TRBV7-3
CDR3: CASSLGASGSGETQYF
DNA: TGTGCCAGCAGCTTAGGGGCTAGCGGGAGTGGGGAGACCCAGTACTTC

length: 15
D: NA
size: once
J: TRBJ1-2
V: TRBV6-1
CDR3: CASSRAEGGSSGYTF
DNA: TGTGCCAGCAGCAGAGCGGAAGGGGGGAGCTCTGGCTACACCTTC

length: 14
D: NA
size: NA
J: TRBJ1-5
V: TRBV10-2
CDR3: CASSEEYSNQPQHF
DNA: TGCGCCAGCAGTGAGGAATATAGCAATCAGCCCCAGCATTTT

length: 15
D: NA
size: NA
J: TRBJ1-1
V: TRBV19
CDR3: CASSIRSRMNTEAFF
DNA: TGTGCCAGTAGTATACGTTCCAGGATGAACACTGAAGCTTTCTTT

length: 15
D: TRBD1
size: NA
J: TRBJ2-3
V: TRBV7-2
CDR3: CASSLRGTGEDTQYF
DNA: TGTGCCAGCAGCTTAAGGGGGACAGGGGAGGATACGCAGTATTTT

length: 13
D: TRBD2
size: NA
J: TRBJ2-7
V: TRBV29-1
CDR3: CSGGLAATGEQYF
DNA: TGCAGCGGGGGACTAGCGGCTACCGGCGAGCAGTACTTC

length: 16
D: NA
size: few
J: TRBJ1-5
V: TRBV9
CDR3: CASSSLPDSGNQPQHF
DNA: TGTGCCAGCAGCAGCCTTCCGGACAGTGGCAATCAGCCCCAGCATTTT

length: 15
D: TRBD1
size: NA
J: TRBJ2-7
V: TRBV28
CDR3: CASRGIYRGRYEQYF
DNA: TGTGCCAGCAGGGGGATATACAGGGGACGCTACGAGCAGTACTTC

length: 16
D: NA
size: once
J: TRBJ2-3
V: TRBV5-4
CDR3: CASSFASQGGTDTQYF
DNA: TGTGCCAGCAGCTTTGCGAGCCAGGGAGGAACAGATACGCAGTATTTT

length: 14
D: NA
size: NA
J: TRBJ2-5
V: TRBV11-2
CDR3: CASSSTTAGQTQYF
DNA: TGTGCCAGCAGCTCCACCACCGCGGGACAGACCCAGTACTTC

length: 12
D: NA
size: NA
J: TRBJ2-1
V: TRBV11-2
CDR3: CASSSQGIEQFF
DNA: TGTGCCAGCAGCTCTCAGGGTATTGAGCAGTTCTTC

length: 12
D: NA
size: once
J: TRBJ2-7
V: TRBV4-2
CDR3: CASSQEGSEQYF
DNA: TGTGCCAGCAGCCAAGAAGGGTCCGAGCAGTACTTC

length: 15
D: TRBD1
size: NA
J: TRBJ1-4
V: TRBV7-2
CDR3: CASSLGGTGNEKLFF
DNA: TGTGCCAGCAGCTTAGGGGGGACAGGCAATGAAAAACTGTTTTTT

length: 15
D: TRBD2
size: NA
J: TRBJ2-1
V: TRBV9
CDR3: CASSGTSGRNNEQFF
DNA: TGTGCCAGCAGCGGAACTAGCGGGAGGAACAATGAGCAGTTCTTC

length: 17
D: NA
size: NA
J: TRBJ2-3
V: TRBV6-1
CDR3: CASSEALQRPSTDTQYF
DNA: TGTGCCAGCAGTGAAGCGCTTCAGCGGCCTAGCACAGATACGCAGTATTTT

length: 15
D: NA
size: NA
J: TRBJ2-7
V: TRBV6-5
CDR3: CASSTPGAARYEQYF
DNA: TGTGCCAGCAGTACCCCAGGGGCGGCCCGCTACGAGCAGTACTTC

length: 17
D: TRBD1
size: NA
J: TRBJ2-6
V: TRBV28
CDR3: CASRDGQAFSGANVLTF
DNA: TGTGCCAGCAGAGATGGACAGGCTTTCTCTGGGGCCAACGTCCTGACTTTC

length: 14
D: NA
size: NA
J: TRBJ2-1
V: TRBV2
CDR3: CASRTGPKNNEQFF
DNA: TGTGCCAGCAGGACGGGACCAAAGAACAATGAGCAGTTCTTC

length: 15
D: TRBD1
size: NA
J: TRBJ1-2
V: TRBV27
CDR3: CASSLGTGANYGYTF
DNA: TGTGCCAGCAGTTTAGGGACAGGAGCTAACTATGGCTACACCTTC

length: 15
D: TRBD1
size: NA
J: TRBJ1-2
V: TRBV7-2
CDR3: CASSSVDRADYGYTF
DNA: TGTGCCAGCAGCTCCGTGGACAGGGCGGACTATGGCTACACCTTC

length: 14
D: NA
size: NA
J: TRBJ1-5
V: TRBV5-6
CDR3: CASNQFLGAQPQHF
DNA: TGTGCCAGCAACCAATTCCTGGGGGCACAGCCCCAGCATTTT

length: 13
D: NA
size: NA
J: TRBJ1-2
V: TRBV4-3
CDR3: CASSQLDRSGYTF
DNA: TGCGCCAGCAGCCAATTAGACAGGTCTGGCTACACCTTC

length: 14
D: NA
size: NA
J: TRBJ1-1
V: TRBV7-2
CDR3: CASSDGQWGTEAFF
DNA: TGTGCCAGCAGCGACGGACAGTGGGGGACTGAAGCTTTCTTT

length: 14
D: NA
size: NA
J: TRBJ2-3
V: TRBV9
CDR3: CASGGGGPADTQYF
DNA: TGTGCCAGCGGAGGGGGGGGCCCCGCAGATACGCAGTATTTT

length: 14
D: NA
size: NA
J: TRBJ2-3
V: TRBV7-9
CDR3: CASSMDGGTDTQYF
DNA: TGTGCCAGCAGCATGGACGGCGGCACAGATACGCAGTATTTT

length: 16
D: NA
size: NA
J: TRBJ1-1
V: TRBV11-2
CDR3: CASSLVGGEAVTEAFF
DNA: TGTGCCAGCAGCTTAGTCGGGGGAGAGGCGGTCACTGAAGCTTTCTTT

length: 15
D: TRBD1
size: NA
J: TRBJ2-3
V: TRBV7-2
CDR3: CASSGPGQSTDTQYF
DNA: TGTGCCAGCAGCGGGCCGGGACAGAGCACAGATACGCAGTATTTT

length: 13
D: TRBD1
size: NA
J: TRBJ2-5
V: TRBV2
CDR3: CASIPDREETQYF
DNA: TGTGCCAGCATTCCGGACAGGGAAGAGACCCAGTACTTC

length: 15
D: NA
size: NA
J: TRBJ2-2
V: TRBV27
CDR3: CASTPGFANTGELFF
DNA: TGTGCCAGCACCCCCGGGTTCGCGAACACCGGGGAGCTGTTTTTT